Below are 5 T cell receptor beta chains sequenced from a single sample in a study of blood T cell repertoires in COVID-19. Profiling relied on immunoSEQ multiplex PCR, and the TCRdb table lists in-frame clones only, not all of them. Of around 240,000 clones listed, about nine tenths are singletons. The sequenced sample consisted of PBMCs or T cells enriched from blood (not recorded which). All receptors come from a human donor in a cohort exposed to, infected with or recovered from COVID-19 (not recorded which). The donor label of this sample is uncertain.

J is TRBJ2-1 and V is TRBV18; 8 bases line up with TRBD1. After removal of 4 bases from V and 8 bases from J, the junction contained 10 bases not matched to a gene. Germline CDR1 and CDR2: KGHSH and LQKENI. This CDR3 contains 15 residues. The CDR3 bases are TGTGCCAGCTCACTTACTACCGGGACAGGCCATGAGCAGTTCTTC. It encodes CASSLTTGTGHEQFF.

The chain couples TRBV2 to TRBJ2-5; 10 bases are a match to TRBD2. This CDR3 spans 13 amino acids. Germline assignment: CDR1 SNHLY and CDR2 FYNNEI. V shed 5 bases, J shed 4 bases, and the junction held 1 base outside the gene matches. This CDR3 is CASSSGGGETQYF. The CDR3 DNA reads TGTGCCAGCAGTAGCGGGGGGGGAGAGACCCAGTACTTC. Full variable domain (missing parts from reference TRBV2 and TRBJ2-5): EPEVTQTPSHQVTQMGQEVILRCVPISNHLYFYWYRQILGQKVEFLVSFYNNEISEKSEIFDDQFSVERPDGSNFTLKIRSTKLEDSAMYFCASSSGGGETQYFGPGTRLLVL.

This rearrangement joins TRBV5-6 to TRBJ1-4; a possible D gene is TRBD1 (6 bases). Germline CDR1 SGHDT, CDR2 YYEEEE. V shed 2 bases and J shed 7 bases, with 12 bases lying between them. CDR3 length: 14 amino acids. As DNA, the CDR3 is TGTGCCAGCAGCTTCCGGGACATTGGTGAAAAACTGTTTTTT. Amino acid sequence: CASSFRDIGEKLFF. Full variable domain (missing parts from reference TRBV5-6 and TRBJ1-4): DAGVTQSPTHLIKTRGQQVTLRCSPKSGHDTVSWYQQALGQGPQFIFQYYEEEERQRGNFPDRFSGHQFPNYSSELNVNALLLGDSALYLCASSFRDIGEKLFFGSGTQLSVL.

The chain couples TRBV7-2 to TRBJ1-1; D not certain. CDR3 length: 14 amino acids. The V and J ends lost 4 bases and 8 bases respectively, with 17 bases between them. Germline CDR1 SGHTA, CDR2 FQGNSA. CDR3 bases: TGTGCCAGCAGCTCCATGGGCCCCACGGGGGAAGCTTTCTTT. It encodes CASSSMGPTGEAFF.

The chain links TRBV7-9 to TRBJ1-1; TRBD1 is a possible D gene (5 bases). The CDR3 is 14 amino acids. V dropped 5 bases and J dropped 8 bases, with 18 bases sitting between them. Germline V CDR1 and CDR2: SEHNR, FQNEAQ (reference sequence). DNA for the CDR3: TGTGCCAGCAGCCTCCCTCAGGGACTAGAGGAAGCTTTCTTT. It specifies CASSLPQGLEEAFF.